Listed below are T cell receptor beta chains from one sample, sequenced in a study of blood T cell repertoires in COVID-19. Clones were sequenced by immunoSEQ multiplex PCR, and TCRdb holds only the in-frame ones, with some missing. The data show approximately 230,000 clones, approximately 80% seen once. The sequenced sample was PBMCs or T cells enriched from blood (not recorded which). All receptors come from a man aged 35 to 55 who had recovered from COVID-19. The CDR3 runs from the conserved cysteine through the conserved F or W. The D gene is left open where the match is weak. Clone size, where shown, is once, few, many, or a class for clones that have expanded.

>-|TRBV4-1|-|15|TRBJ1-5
CASSQGIRNNQPQHF
TGCGCCAGCAGCCAAGGGATCAGGAACAATCAGCCCCAGCATTTT
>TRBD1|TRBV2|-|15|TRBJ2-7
CASGPPGQTSYEQYF
TGTGCCAGCGGACCCCCGGGACAGACCTCCTACGAGCAGTACTTC
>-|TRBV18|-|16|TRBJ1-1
CASSPNPGTANTEAFF
TGTGCCAGCTCACCAAACCCGGGAACAGCGAACACTGAAGCTTTCTTT
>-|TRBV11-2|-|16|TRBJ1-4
CASSQRQIATNEKLFF
TGTGCCAGCAGCCAACGACAGATCGCAACTAATGAAAAACTGTTTTTT
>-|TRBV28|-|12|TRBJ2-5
CASSWGTETQYF
TGTGCCAGCAGTTGGGGCACAGAGACCCAGTACTTC
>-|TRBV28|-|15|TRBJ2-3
CASRRNNLGGDTQYF
TGTGCCAGCAGGCGAAACAATCTGGGGGGAGATACGCAGTATTTT
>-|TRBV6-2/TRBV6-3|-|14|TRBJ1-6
CASSYRPGYSPLHF
TGTGCCAGCAGTTATCGTCCGGGGTATTCACCCCTCCACTTT
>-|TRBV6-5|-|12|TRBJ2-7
CATVSSSYEQYF
TGTGCCACCGTTTCCAGCTCCTACGAGCAGTACTTC
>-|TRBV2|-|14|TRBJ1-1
CASSVLGGGGEAFF
TGTGCCAGCAGTGTCCTGGGAGGCGGGGGTGAAGCTTTCTTT
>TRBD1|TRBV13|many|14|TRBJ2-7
CASSEGQGNYEQYF
TGTGCCAGCAGCGAGGGACAGGGGAACTACGAGCAGTACTTC
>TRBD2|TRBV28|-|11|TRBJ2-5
CAITGGQTQYF
TGTGCCATTACGGGGGGTCAGACCCAGTACTTC
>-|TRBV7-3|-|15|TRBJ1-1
CASSSGHQMNTEAFF
TGTGCCAGCAGCTCCGGACACCAGATGAACACTGAAGCTTTCTTT
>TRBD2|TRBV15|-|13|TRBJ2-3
CATKQGGGDTQYF
TGTGCCACCAAGCAGGGCGGGGGAGATACGCAGTATTTT
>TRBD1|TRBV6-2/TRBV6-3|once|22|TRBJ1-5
CASSLLVAIGTGAPDGILAQHF
TGTGCCAGCAGCCTCCTAGTAGCCATCGGGACAGGGGCCCCGGACGGGATTTTAGCCCAGCATTTT
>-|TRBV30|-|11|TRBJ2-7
CAWRQGYEQYF
TGTGCCTGGAGACAGGGCTACGAGCAGTACTTC
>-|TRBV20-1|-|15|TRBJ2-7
CSASPPSELSYEQYF
TGCAGTGCTAGTCCTCCTAGCGAACTCTCCTACGAGCAGTACTTC
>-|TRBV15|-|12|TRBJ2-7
CATSRRDYEQYF
TGTGCCACCAGCAGACGAGACTACGAGCAGTACTTC
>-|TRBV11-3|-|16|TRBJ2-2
CASSLGGGANTGELFF
TGTGCCAGCAGCTTAGGAGGCGGGGCGAACACCGGGGAGCTGTTTTTT
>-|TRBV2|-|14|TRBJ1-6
CASSAGLNNSPLHF
TGTGCCAGCAGTGCAGGGCTGAATAATTCACCCCTCCACTTT
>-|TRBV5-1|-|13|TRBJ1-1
CASQVSGDTEAFF
TGCGCCAGCCAAGTTTCAGGGGACACTGAAGCTTTCTTT
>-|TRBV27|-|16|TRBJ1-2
CASSFNLRGRRYGYTF
TGTGCCAGCAGTTTTAATTTGCGGGGCCGCCGATATGGCTACACCTTC
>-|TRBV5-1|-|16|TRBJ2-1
CASSLEPTGSYNEQFF
TGCGCCAGCAGCTTGGAACCTACGGGCTCCTACAATGAGCAGTTCTTC
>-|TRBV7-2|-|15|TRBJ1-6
CASSLVWQGGSPLHF
TGTGCCAGCAGCTTAGTATGGCAGGGAGGTTCACCCCTCCACTTT
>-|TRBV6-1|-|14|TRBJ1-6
CASSEAPGNSPLHF
TGTGCCAGCAGTGAAGCCCCAGGAAATTCACCCCTCCACTTT
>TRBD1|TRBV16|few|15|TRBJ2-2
CASSRGQGVTGELFF
TGTGCCAGCAGCCGAGGACAGGGCGTCACCGGGGAGCTGTTTTTT
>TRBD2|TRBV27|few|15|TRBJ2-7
CASSLLPSGIYEQYF
TGTGCCAGCAGTTTACTTCCTAGCGGGATCTACGAGCAGTACTTC
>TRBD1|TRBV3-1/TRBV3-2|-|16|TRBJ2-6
CASSQWTGVGANVLTF
TGTGCCAGCAGCCAGTGGACAGGGGTAGGGGCCAACGTCCTGACTTTC
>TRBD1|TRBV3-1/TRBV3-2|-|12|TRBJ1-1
CASSRQGEQAFF
TGTGCCAGCAGCCGACAGGGGGAACAAGCTTTCTTT
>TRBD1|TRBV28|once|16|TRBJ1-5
CASSFLTGGVDQPQHF
TGTGCCAGCAGTTTCTTAACAGGGGGAGTAGATCAGCCCCAGCATTTT
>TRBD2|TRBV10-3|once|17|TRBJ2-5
CAISGTSGGPIPETQYF
TGTGCCATTTCCGGGACTAGCGGGGGGCCAATTCCAGAGACCCAGTACTTC
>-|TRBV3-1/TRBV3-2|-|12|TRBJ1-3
CASSQFLHTIYF
TGTGCCAGCAGCCAATTCCTCCACACCATATATTTT
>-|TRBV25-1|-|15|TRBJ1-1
CASRDPGTAGTEAFF
TGTGCCAGCAGAGATCCCGGGACTGCGGGGACTGAAGCTTTCTTT
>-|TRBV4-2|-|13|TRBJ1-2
CASSQGYSYGYTF
TGTGCCAGCAGTCAGGGGTACAGCTATGGCTACACCTTC
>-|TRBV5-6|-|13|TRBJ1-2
CASSSGRRYGYTF
TGTGCCAGCAGCTCCGGACGGAGGTATGGCTACACCTTC